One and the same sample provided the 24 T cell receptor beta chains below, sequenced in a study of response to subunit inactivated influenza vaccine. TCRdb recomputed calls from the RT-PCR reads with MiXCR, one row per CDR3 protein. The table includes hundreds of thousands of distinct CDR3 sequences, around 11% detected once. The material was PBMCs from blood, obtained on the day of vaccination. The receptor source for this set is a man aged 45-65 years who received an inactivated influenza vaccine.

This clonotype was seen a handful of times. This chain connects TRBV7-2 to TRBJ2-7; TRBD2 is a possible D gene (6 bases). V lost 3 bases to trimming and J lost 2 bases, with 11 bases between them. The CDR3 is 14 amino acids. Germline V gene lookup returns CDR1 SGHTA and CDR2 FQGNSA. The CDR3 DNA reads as TGTGCCAGCAGCTTCCAGGGAGGCCCCTACGAGCAGTACTTC. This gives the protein CASSFQGGPYEQYF.

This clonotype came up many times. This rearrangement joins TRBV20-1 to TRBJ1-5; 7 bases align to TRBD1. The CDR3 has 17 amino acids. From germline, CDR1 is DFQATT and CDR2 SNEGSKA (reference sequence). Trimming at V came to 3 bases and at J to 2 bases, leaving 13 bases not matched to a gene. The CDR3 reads CSASAGTGVGGNQPQHF. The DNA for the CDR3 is TGCAGTGCTAGCGCGGGAACAGGGGTAGGAGGCAATCAGCCCCAGCATTTT.

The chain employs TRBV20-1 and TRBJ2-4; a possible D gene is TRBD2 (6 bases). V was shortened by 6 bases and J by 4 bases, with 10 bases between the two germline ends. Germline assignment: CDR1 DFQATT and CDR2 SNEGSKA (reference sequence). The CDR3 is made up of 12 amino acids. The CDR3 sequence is CSAEGPKNIQYF. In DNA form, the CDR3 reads TGCAGTGCGGAGGGGCCAAAAAACATTCAGTACTTC.

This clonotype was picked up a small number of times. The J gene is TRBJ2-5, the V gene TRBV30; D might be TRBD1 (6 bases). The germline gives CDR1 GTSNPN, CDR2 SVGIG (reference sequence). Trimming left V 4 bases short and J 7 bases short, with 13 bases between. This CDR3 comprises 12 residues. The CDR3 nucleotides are TGTGCCTGGACTACGAAGACAGGGACCCAGTACTTC. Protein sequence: CAWTTKTGTQYF.

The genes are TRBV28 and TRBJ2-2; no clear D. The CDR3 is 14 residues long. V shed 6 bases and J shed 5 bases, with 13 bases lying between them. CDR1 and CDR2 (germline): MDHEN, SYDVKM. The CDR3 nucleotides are TGTGCCAGCAGGGGTCCAAGCTCGACCGGGGAGCTGTTTTTT. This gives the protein CASRGPSSTGELFF.

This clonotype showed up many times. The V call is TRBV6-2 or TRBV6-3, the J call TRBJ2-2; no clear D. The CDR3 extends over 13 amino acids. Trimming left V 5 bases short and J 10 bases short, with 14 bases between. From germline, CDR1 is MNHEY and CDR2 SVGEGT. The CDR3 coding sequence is TGTGCCAGCAGTACACCACGCACGGTGGAGCTGTTTTTT. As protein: CASSTPRTVELFF.

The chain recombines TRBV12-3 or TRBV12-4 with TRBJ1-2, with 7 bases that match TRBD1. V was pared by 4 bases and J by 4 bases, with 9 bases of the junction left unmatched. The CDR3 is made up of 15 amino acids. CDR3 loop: CASSWIEGALYGYTF. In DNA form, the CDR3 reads TGTGCCAGCAGTTGGATTGAGGGGGCCCTCTATGGCTACACCTTC.

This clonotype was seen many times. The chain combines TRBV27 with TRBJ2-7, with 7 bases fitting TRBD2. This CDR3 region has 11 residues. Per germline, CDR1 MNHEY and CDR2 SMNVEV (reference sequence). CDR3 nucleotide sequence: TGTGCTACTAGCGACTCCTACGAGCAGTACTTC. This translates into CATSDSYEQYF.

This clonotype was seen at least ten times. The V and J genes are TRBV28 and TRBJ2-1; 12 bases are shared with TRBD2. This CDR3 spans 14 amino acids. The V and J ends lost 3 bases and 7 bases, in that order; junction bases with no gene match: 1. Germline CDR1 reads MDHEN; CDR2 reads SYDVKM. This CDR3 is CASSLTSGSNEQFF. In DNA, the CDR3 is TGTGCCAGCAGTTTGACTAGCGGGAGTAATGAGCAGTTCTTC.

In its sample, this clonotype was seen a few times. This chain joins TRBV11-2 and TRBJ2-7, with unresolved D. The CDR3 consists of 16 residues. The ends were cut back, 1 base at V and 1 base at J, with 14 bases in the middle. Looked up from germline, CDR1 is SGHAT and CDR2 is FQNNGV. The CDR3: CASSLASLDGSYEQYF. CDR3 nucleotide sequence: TGTGCCAGCAGCTTAGCATCCTTGGACGGTTCCTACGAGCAGTACTTC.

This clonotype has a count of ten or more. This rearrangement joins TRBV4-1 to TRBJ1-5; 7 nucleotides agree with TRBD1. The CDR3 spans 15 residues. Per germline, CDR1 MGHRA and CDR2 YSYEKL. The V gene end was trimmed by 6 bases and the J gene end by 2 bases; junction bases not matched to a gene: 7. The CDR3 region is CASSFAGGGNQPQHF. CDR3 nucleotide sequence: TGCGCCAGCAGTTTCGCAGGGGGAGGCAATCAGCCCCAGCATTTT.

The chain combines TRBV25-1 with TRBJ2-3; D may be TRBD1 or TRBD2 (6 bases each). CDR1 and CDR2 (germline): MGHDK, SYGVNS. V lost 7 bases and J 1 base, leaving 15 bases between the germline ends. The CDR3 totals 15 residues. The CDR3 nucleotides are TGTGCCAGCAACCATCCCGGGGGCGGCACAGATACGCAGTATTTT. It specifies CASNHPGGGTDTQYF.

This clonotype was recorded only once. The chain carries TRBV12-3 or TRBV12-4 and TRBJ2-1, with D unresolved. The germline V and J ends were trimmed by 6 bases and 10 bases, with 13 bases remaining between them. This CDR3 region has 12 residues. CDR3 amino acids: CASRSNPREQFF. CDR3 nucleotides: TGTGCCAGCAGGTCTAACCCACGGGAGCAGTTCTTC.

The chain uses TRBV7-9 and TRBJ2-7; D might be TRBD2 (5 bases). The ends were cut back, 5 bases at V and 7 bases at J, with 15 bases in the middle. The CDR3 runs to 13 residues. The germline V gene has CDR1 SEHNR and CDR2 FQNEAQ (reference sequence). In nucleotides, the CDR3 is TGTGCCAGCAGCCCGGAGGTAGGAGGAGAGCAGTACTTC. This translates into CASSPEVGGEQYF.

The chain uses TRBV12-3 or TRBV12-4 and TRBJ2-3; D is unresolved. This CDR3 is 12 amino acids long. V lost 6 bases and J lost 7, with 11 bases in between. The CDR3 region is CASSTSAYTQYF. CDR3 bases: TGTGCCAGCAGCACCTCAGCTTATACGCAGTATTTT.

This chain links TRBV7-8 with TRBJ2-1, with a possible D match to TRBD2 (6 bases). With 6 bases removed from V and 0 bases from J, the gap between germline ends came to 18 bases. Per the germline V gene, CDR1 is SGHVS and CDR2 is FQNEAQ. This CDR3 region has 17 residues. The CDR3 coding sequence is TGTGCCAGCAGTTCCCCACGGGGGACTCACTCCTACAATGAGCAGTTCTTC. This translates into CASSSPRGTHSYNEQFF.

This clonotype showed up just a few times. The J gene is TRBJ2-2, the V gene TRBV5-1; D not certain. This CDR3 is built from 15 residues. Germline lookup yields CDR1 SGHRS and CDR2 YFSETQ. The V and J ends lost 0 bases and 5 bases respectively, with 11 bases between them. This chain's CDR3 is CASSLAGPGTGELFF. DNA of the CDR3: TGCGCCAGCAGCTTGGCTGGACCAGGAACCGGGGAGCTGTTTTTT.

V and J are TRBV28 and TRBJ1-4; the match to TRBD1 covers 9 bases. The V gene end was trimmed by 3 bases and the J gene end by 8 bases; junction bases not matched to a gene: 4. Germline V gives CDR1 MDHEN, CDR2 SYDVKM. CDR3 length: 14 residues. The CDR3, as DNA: TGTGCCAGCAGTTTGGGGACAGGGCACGAAAAACTGTTTTTT. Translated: CASSLGTGHEKLFF.

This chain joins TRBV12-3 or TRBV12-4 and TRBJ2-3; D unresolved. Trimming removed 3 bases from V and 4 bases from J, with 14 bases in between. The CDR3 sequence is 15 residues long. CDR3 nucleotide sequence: TGTGCCAGCAGTTTCCTCCTCCGGAGCGCAGATACGCAGTATTTT. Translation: CASSFLLRSADTQYF.

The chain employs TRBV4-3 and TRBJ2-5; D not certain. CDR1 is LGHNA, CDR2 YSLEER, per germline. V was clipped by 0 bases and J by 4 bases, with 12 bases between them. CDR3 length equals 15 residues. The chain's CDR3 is CASSQDLVRPETQYF. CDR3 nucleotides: TGCGCCAGCAGCCAAGACTTGGTGAGGCCAGAGACCCAGTACTTC.

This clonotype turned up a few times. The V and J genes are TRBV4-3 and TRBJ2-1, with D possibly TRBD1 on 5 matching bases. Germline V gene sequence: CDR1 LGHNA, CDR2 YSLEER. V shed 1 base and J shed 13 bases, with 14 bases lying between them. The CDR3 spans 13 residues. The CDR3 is CASSQGYWGPQFF. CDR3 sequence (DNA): TGCGCCAGCAGCCAAGGGTACTGGGGCCCCCAGTTCTTC.

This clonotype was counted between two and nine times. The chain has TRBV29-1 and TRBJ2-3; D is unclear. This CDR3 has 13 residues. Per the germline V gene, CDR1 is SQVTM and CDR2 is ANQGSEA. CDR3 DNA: TGCGGGTTTGTGCAGCCTCTCACAGATACGCAGTATTTT. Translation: CGFVQPLTDTQYF.

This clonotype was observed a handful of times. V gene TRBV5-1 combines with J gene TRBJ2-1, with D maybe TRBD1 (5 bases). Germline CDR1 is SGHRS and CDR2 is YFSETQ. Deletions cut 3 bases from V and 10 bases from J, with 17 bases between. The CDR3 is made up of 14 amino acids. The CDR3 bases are TGCGCCAGCAGCTCAGTGCAGGGCGGTCGGGAGCAGTTCTTC. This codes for CASSSVQGGREQFF. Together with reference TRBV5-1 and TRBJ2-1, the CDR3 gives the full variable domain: KAGVTQTPRYLIKTRGQQVTLSCSPISGHRSVSWYQQTPGQGLQFLFEYFSETQRNKGNFPGRFSGRQFSNSRSEMNVSTLELGDSALYLCASSSVQGGREQFFGPGTRLTVL.

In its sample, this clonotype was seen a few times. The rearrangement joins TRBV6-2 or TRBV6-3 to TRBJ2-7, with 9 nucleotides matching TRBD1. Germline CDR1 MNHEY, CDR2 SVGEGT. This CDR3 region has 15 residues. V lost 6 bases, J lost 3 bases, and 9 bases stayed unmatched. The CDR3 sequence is CASRLRGTGSYEQYF. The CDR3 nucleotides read TGTGCCAGCAGGCTCCGGGGGACAGGGAGCTACGAGCAGTACTTC.